The next 23 T cell receptor beta chains were all read from a single sample in a study of cytomegalovirus exposure and HLA in healthy donors. The study ran its PCR with 60 Vbeta and 13 Jbeta primers. The method was immunoSEQ multiplex PCR; TCRdb's version includes in-frame clones alone and lacks a portion of them. The table includes roughly 160,000 clones, 80% to 90% detected once. The sample taken for sequencing was PBMCs. The receptors stem from a man aged 45 to 65 in good health and CMV-seropositive.

The chain uses TRBV30 and TRBJ2-2, with D perhaps matching TRBD2 (6 bases). Germline CDR1 and CDR2: GTSNPN and SVGIG (reference sequence). V was shortened by 4 bases and J by 2 bases, with 14 bases between the two germline ends. The length of the CDR3 is 15 residues. CDR3: CAWTIMGLNTGELFF. CDR3 in DNA: TGTGCCTGGACGATTATGGGACTCAACACCGGGGAGCTGTTTTTT.

The genes are TRBV6-1 and TRBJ1-1, with a possible D match to TRBD1 (6 bases). The V end lost 6 bases, the J end lost 1 base, and 9 bases lay between the germline ends. Germline values: CDR1 MNHNS, CDR2 SASEGT. This CDR3 is built from 13 residues. DNA for the CDR3: TGTGCCAGCAGGGGGACATCGAACACTGAAGCTTTCTTT. This encodes CASRGTSNTEAFF.

The gene calls are TRBV6-5 and TRBJ2-7; 8 bases map to TRBD2. This CDR3 is 14 amino acids long. Unmatched junction bases numbered 7, after V lost 6 bases and J lost 3 bases. The germline CDR1 and CDR2 sequences are MNHEY and SVGAGI. CDR3 residues: CASRETSEYYEQYF. The CDR3 nucleotides read TGTGCCAGCAGGGAGACTAGCGAGTACTACGAGCAGTACTTC.

This sequence joins TRBV7-2 and TRBJ2-1; perhaps TRBD2 as D (5 bases). Trimming took off 2 bases at V and 4 bases at J, with 6 bases between the two ends. The germline CDR1 and CDR2 sequences are SGHTA and FQGNSA. The CDR3 spans 13 residues. As DNA, the CDR3 is TGTGCCAGCAGCTTAACTAGGTACAATGAGCAGTTCTTC. It specifies CASSLTRYNEQFF.

The J gene is TRBJ2-7, the V gene TRBV9, with 7 bases lining up with TRBD1. This CDR3 is built from 15 residues. V gave up 4 bases and J gave up 7 bases; unmatched junction bases: 14. Germline CDR1 is SGDLS and CDR2 is YYNGEE. This CDR3 is CASSKVGTEVREQYF. CDR3 nucleotide sequence: TGTGCCAGCAGCAAAGTGGGGACAGAAGTACGAGAGCAGTACTTC.

J is TRBJ2-6 and V is TRBV7-3; tentatively, D is TRBD2 (7 bases). Trimming left V 5 bases short and J 4 bases short, with 18 bases between. Germline V lookup: CDR1 SGHTA, CDR2 FQGTGA. This CDR3 is 17 amino acids long. The CDR3 coding sequence is TGTGCCAGCAGCCCATGGGGGGGCTTATCCGGGGCCAACGTCCTGACTTTC. Its protein is CASSPWGGLSGANVLTF. Variable domain in full (rest from reference TRBV7-3 and TRBJ2-6): GAGVSQTPSNKVTEKGKYVELRCDPISGHTALYWYRQSLGQGPEFLIYFQGTGAADDSGLPNDRFFAVRPEGSVSTLKIQRTERGDSAVYLCASSPWGGLSGANVLTFGAGSRLTVL.

This rearrangement joins TRBV5-4 to TRBJ2-1, with D possibly matching TRBD1 (6 bases). This CDR3 is built from 15 residues. The germline V gene encodes CDR1 SGHNT and CDR2 YYREEE (reference sequence). V gave up 0 bases and J gave up 8 bases, with 15 bases separating them. The CDR3 sequence: CASSLGGPEGDEQFF. CDR3 coding DNA: TGTGCCAGCAGCTTGGGGGGACCCGAGGGGGATGAGCAGTTCTTC. Looking up the rest from reference TRBV5-4 and TRBJ2-1 gives the full variable domain: ETGVTQSPTHLIKTRGQQVTLRCSSQSGHNTVSWYQQALGQGPQFIFQYYREEENGRGNFPPRFSGLQFPNYSSELNVNALELDDSALYLCASSLGGPEGDEQFFGPGTRLTVL.

The chain has TRBV4-3 and TRBJ2-7; TRBD1 is a possible D gene (5 bases). The CDR3 extends over 15 amino acids. V gave up 0 bases and J gave up 2 bases, with 11 bases separating them. Germline V gives CDR1 LGHNA, CDR2 YSLEER. CDR3 sequence: CASSQDGHETYEQYF. The CDR3 DNA reads as TGCGCCAGCAGCCAAGATGGACACGAAACCTACGAGCAGTACTTC.

The gene calls are TRBV6-5 and TRBJ2-7; D remains unclear. The CDR3 covers 14 residues. V lost 7 bases and J lost 2, with 15 bases in between. Germline V gene data show CDR1 as MNHEY and CDR2 as SVGAGI. CDR3 amino acids: CASKSASRAYEQYF. The CDR3 region has the DNA TGTGCCAGCAAGTCGGCTAGTCGGGCCTACGAGCAGTACTTC.

The chain carries TRBV28 and TRBJ1-2; perhaps TRBD1 as D (5 bases). V lost 3 bases to trimming and J lost 5 bases, with 13 bases between them. Germline V gene lookup returns CDR1 MDHEN and CDR2 SYDVKM. This CDR3 contains 14 residues. CDR3 amino acids: CASSFGGPSYGYTF. In DNA, the CDR3 is TGTGCCAGCAGTTTCGGGGGACCCTCATATGGCTACACCTTC.

The chain combines TRBV21-1 with TRBJ1-4. TRBV21-1 is termed a pseudogene. There are 14 residues in the CDR3. In DNA form, the CDR3 reads TGTGCCAGCAGCTTCCCCTCTCGGGGTGAAAAACTGTTTTTT. Protein product: CASSFPSRGEKLFF.

The V and J genes are TRBV18 and TRBJ2-7; D might be TRBD1 (5 bases). V was clipped by 3 bases and J by 4 bases, with 13 bases between them. The germline gives CDR1 KGHSH, CDR2 LQKENI. This CDR3 spans 14 amino acids. In DNA form, the CDR3 reads TGTGCCAGCTCACCGAACCAACAGGATTACGAGCAGTACTTC. Its translation: CASSPNQQDYEQYF.

The chain has TRBV5-4 and TRBJ1-2, with TRBD1 matching 7 bases. The V gene's germline CDR1 is SGHNT and CDR2 YYREEE (reference sequence). The ends lost 4 bases at V and 3 bases at J; junction bases unmatched: 6. The CDR3 runs to 14 residues. In nucleotides, the CDR3 is TGTGCCAGCAGCCCGAGGGGGCCCGACTATGGCTACACCTTC. Encoded protein: CASSPRGPDYGYTF.

This chain connects TRBV6-1 to TRBJ2-6; D unresolved. Looked up from germline, CDR1 is MNHNS and CDR2 is SASEGT. The CDR3 has 14 amino acids. V shed 5 bases and J shed 4 bases, with 9 bases lying between them. The CDR3 here is CASSSPLGANVLTF. Here the CDR3 DNA reads TGTGCCAGCAGTAGCCCCTTGGGGGCCAACGTCCTGACTTTC.

This clone showed up just a few times. The J gene is TRBJ2-1, the V gene TRBV7-3; 11 bases are shared with TRBD2. Germline V gene data show CDR1 as SGHTA and CDR2 as FQGTGA. The CDR3 sequence is 17 residues long. V was clipped by 5 bases and J by 0 bases; unmatched bases: 6. CDR3 bases: TGTGCCAGCAGCCCCCTTAGCGGGAGGGCCTCCTACAATGAGCAGTTCTTC. Its translation is CASSPLSGRASYNEQFF.

For the CDR3, the DNA is TGTGCCAGCAGTGCTCCGGACAGAGCAACTAATGAAAAACTGTTTTTT. Amino acid sequence: CASSAPDRATNEKLFF. This chain uses TRBV28 with TRBJ1-4; TRBD1 is a possible D gene (6 bases). Looked up from germline, CDR1 is MDHEN and CDR2 is SYDVKM. The ends were cut back, 5 bases at V and 0 bases at J, with 13 bases in the middle. This CDR3 is built from 16 residues.

This clone turned up a few times. This chain joins TRBV28 and TRBJ2-1; possibly TRBD2 for D (6 bases). The V end was cut by 3 bases, the J end by 5 bases, with 17 bases between. Germline CDR1 MDHEN, CDR2 SYDVKM. The CDR3 extends over 16 amino acids. The CDR3 nucleotides read TGTGCCAGCAGTTTCTCGCCGGCTAGCGTGGACAATGAGCAGTTCTTC. Translating it yields CASSFSPASVDNEQFF.

The chain carries TRBV30 and TRBJ2-1, with 14 bases aligning to TRBD2. V trimming: 1 base; J trimming: 12 bases; junction bases outside the gene matches: 8. The CDR3 length is 15 residues. In germline, CDR1 is GTSNPN, CDR2 SVGIG (reference sequence). CDR3 sequence: CAWSGSGLAGVGQFF. CDR3 bases: TGTGCCTGGAGTGGGTCGGGACTAGCGGGAGTGGGGCAGTTCTTC.

The chain recombines TRBV30 with TRBJ2-7, with a tentative D call TRBD2 (6 bases). This CDR3 region has 14 residues. V lost 2 bases, J lost 2 bases, and 13 bases lay in between. CDR1 is GTSNPN and CDR2 is SVGIG in the germline V gene (reference sequence). The CDR3 sequence: CAWSSGTGTYEQYF. DNA for the CDR3: TGTGCCTGGAGTTCCGGGACTGGAACCTACGAGCAGTACTTC.

The chain joins TRBV19 to TRBJ1-4; D remains ambiguous. The CDR3 has 13 amino acids. Germline V lookup: CDR1 LNHDA, CDR2 SQIVND (reference sequence). The V gene lost 5 bases and the J gene lost 8 bases, with 12 bases spanning the gap. CDR3 protein: CASSSRRGEKLFF. CDR3 in DNA: TGTGCCAGTAGTTCAAGGCGGGGAGAAAAACTGTTTTTT. The complete variable domain, with remaining parts taken from reference TRBV19 and TRBJ1-4, reads DGGITQSPKYLFRKEGQNVTLSCEQNLNHDAMYWYRQDPGQGLRLIYYSQIVNDFQKGDIAEGYSVSREKKESFPLTVTSAQKNPTAFYLCASSSRRGEKLFFGSGTQLSVL.

In nucleotides, the CDR3 is TGTGCCAGCAGCCAAAATAGCGATGAGCAGTTCTTC. Its protein is CASSQNSDEQFF. This chain connects TRBV4-2 to TRBJ2-1; maybe TRBD2 (5 bases). The CDR3 length is 12 residues. The V gene's germline CDR1 is LGHNA and CDR2 YNFKEQ. Deletions cut 2 bases from V and 8 bases from J, with 7 bases between.

V and J are TRBV29-1 and TRBJ2-7, with 9 bases identical to TRBD1. CDR3 length: 13 amino acids. V lost 7 bases and J lost 5; bases outside the gene matches: 9. Germline V gives CDR1 SQVTM, CDR2 ANQGSEA. This CDR3 is CSASRDRADEQYF. The CDR3 nucleotides read TGCAGCGCCAGCCGGGACAGGGCTGACGAGCAGTACTTC.

This clone showed up just once. The genes are TRBV5-6 and TRBJ2-7; perhaps TRBD1 as D (6 bases). The CDR3 is made up of 14 amino acids. Trimming took 0 bases from V and 3 from J, leaving 10 bases between them. CDR1 SGHDT and CDR2 YYEEEE come from the germline V gene. Written as DNA, the CDR3 is TGTGCCAGCAGCTTGGCCCGGGACATCTACGAGCAGTACTTC. Protein product: CASSLARDIYEQYF.